Given below is one T cell receptor beta chain in context. No antigen is known for it. No base-level quality is on record; no much larger clone is a single base apart. V is clipped by 1 base and J by 8 bases, and the sequence between their germline boundaries is 20 bases long. CDR1 and CDR2 are read off the germline V gene (reference sequence) as LGHDT and YNNKEL. The CDR3, cysteine through phenylalanine, is 16 amino acids long. The DNA shown is the 48-base CDR3, in frame from base 1. This record belongs to a study of blood T cell repertoires in COVID-19 (dated by TCRdb to the early 2020s). Notes on the research overall: The collaborator samples originated in the United States, Italy and Spain and spanned the acute and convalescent phases of COVID-19. Samples were obtained from the ongoing ImmuneRACE study (first 160 participants) and from 1,000 to 1,500 subjects provided by 6 global collaborators. HLA class I and class II types, where available, came from metadata supplied by the sample provider rather than from assay-based typing. Deeply sampled blood TCRbeta repertoires from subjects exposed to, actively infected with, or recovered from COVID-19 were included in the dataset. The repertoires were released in a freely available public database meant as a resource for research on the immune response to SARS-CoV-2. Nearly every sample came with metadata listing a de-identified subject ID, COVID-19 status, age in years and sex. The material from the prospective study consisted of cDNA or gDNA derived from T cells, B-cell-depleted T cells, or PBMCs. The research as a whole found: How much clinical and demographic metadata was included differed by source and by participant, and the metadata was provided uncurated.

In Seattle, one collaborating source enrolled patients while the infection was active and tracked those patients longitudinally over the course of disease. The collaborating institutions used their own protocols to collect whole blood in K2EDTA tubes. For TCRbeta analysis, collaborator samples were shipped as frozen whole blood, as isolated PBMCs, or as DNA extracted from either sample type. The immunoSEQ Assay, a bias-controlled multiplex PCR, was used to amplify TCRbeta CDR3 regions from genomic DNA. The study's own analysis went as follows. Within the assay, amplification of reference gene primers was used to estimate how many nucleated cells each sample contained. Sequence reads were collapsed and filtered to measure the absolute abundance of every unique TCRbeta CDR3 rearrangement. Productive Simpson clonality was computed per sample as the square root of Simpson's diversity index over productive rearrangements. TCRdb stores this immuneACCESS table with in-frame sequences only. Part of the clones is absent; in the studies checked, under half of the shortfall reflects unresolved V genes, and no reason is known for the rest. V and J calls and clone size are as listed in that table; D and trimming were resolved from the DNA. Here the sample has 130,000 or so clones; roughly 83% occur a single time. The ten largest clonotypes hold approximately 5.2% of the sample.

The source is a woman in her 70s with COVID-19, enrolled during active disease. Sequenced material: peripheral blood. This sequence uses TRBV3-1 (or the pseudogene TRBV3-2) and TRBJ1-1; TRBD1 is a weak D gene call, 5 bases matching. CDR3 protein: CASSQAQGARMGEAFF. Here is the DNA: TGTGCCAGCAGCCAAGCCCAGGGCGCGAGGATGGGCGAAGCTTTCTTT.